Sequencing of this T cell receptor (beta chain) was carried out in a study of blood T cells in healthy people across ages (dated by TCRdb to the mid-2010s). A note on the overall study: In model experiments, template switching captured roughly one uniquely barcoded TCR beta cDNA molecule for every two T cells. To avoid experimental bias, donors of different ages were distributed randomly across sequencing lanes. Two additional independent replicas of 1 million unique cDNA reads from the same blood draw were analyzed for two donors (one aged 18 to 29 and one aged 80 or older). Donors were grouped into four age groups: young (average roughly 17 years), middle-aged (around 39), aged (roughly 67) and long-lived (approximately 81). The study measured age-related changes in TCR beta repertoire diversity using deep sequencing normalized with unique cDNA molecular identifiers.

V is clipped by 7 bases and J by 4 bases, and the sequence between their germline boundaries is 19 bases long. The germline V gene (reference sequence) gives CDR1 as SEHNR and CDR2 as FQNEAQ. Spanning cysteine to phenylalanine, the CDR3 consists of 16 amino acids. Just the 48-base CDR3 DNA is kept, in frame starting at base 1. Summary of the overall study and its limitations: The long-lived group showed more naive CD4+ T cells, fewer expanded clones and increased TCR diversity than the aged group, suggesting age selection. Bulk unsorted PBMC profiling prevented conclusive comparison of naive and antigen-experienced compartments. The percentage of naive T cells measured by flow cytometry correlated strongly with observed TCR beta diversity. Estimates of total diversity based on one million sequenced T cells were regarded as lower bounds and as underestimates. As age increased, observed TCR beta diversity per million T cells dropped in a roughly linear way, and a significant reduction was already evident by age 40. Donor CMV infection status was unknown, potentially confounding age-related changes in expanded clonotypes.

Systemically healthy Caucasian individuals from Russia, 35 to 50 in total and aged roughly 6 to 95 years, were included as donors. Ten milliliters of peripheral blood were collected from each donor into EDTA-treated Vacutainer tubes. Ficoll-Paque density-gradient centrifugation was used to isolate PBMCs, with at least 7 million obtained per sample. Trizol reagent was used to extract total RNA from the PBMCs, yielding at least 6 micrograms per sample. The percentages of naive CD45RAhigh/CD27high T cells were determined by flow cytometry on a PBMC aliquot from every donor. The library was obtained by 5' RACE. TCRdb shows the sequencer as Illumina HiSeq 2500. A second PCR of roughly 7 to 12 cycles was performed with a sample-barcoded 5' primer and a J-beta primer mix. Each TCR beta cDNA molecule received a unique molecular identifier from a template-switch 5' adaptor carrying 12 random nucleotides. Each sample yielded at least 3 million CDR3-containing paired-end reads. First-strand cDNA was synthesized from all RNA with the Mint cDNA synthesis kit, primed by a TRBC-specific oligonucleotide. Following uracil-DNA glycosylase treatment, all cDNA underwent a first 18-cycle PCR with the universal primers M1SS and BC2_uni_R. The authors' analysis ran thus. Normalization of each sample was performed by random selection of 1 million high-quality reads, each carrying a distinct molecular identifier. Instead of being binned into consensus sequences, reads that shared molecular identifiers were thrown out. CDR3 identification, clonotype clustering and error correction used MiTCR with a Q25 quality threshold and the strictest error-elimination algorithm. A nonparametric unseen species model using Euler transformation provided a lower-bound estimate of total TCR beta diversity. TCRdb applied fastp at Q25 and MiXCR to the public reads, then kept only in-frame beta chains. All rows with the same CDR3 protein become a single entry with the most common DNA and genes. None of the V and J calls come from the authors' own analysis; TCRdb made them. The sample includes around 800,000 distinct CDR3 sequences, with around 45% observed a single time. The ten largest clones take up 15% to 20% of the sample.

For this clonotype: Its antigen specificity is not known. Base quality data are lacking; no much larger clone is found one base away.

The chain joins TRBV7-9 to TRBJ2-2; the D gene could be either TRBD1 or TRBD2, each agreeing at 5 bases. The sample comprised blood. The origin of this receptor is a man older than 75 in good health. The bases read TGTGCCAGCAAGATTTGGGACGGACGGACCACCGGGGAGCTGTTTTTT. Its amino acids are CASKIWDGRTTGELFF.